Following are 15 T cell receptor beta chains from one sample sequenced in a study of metastatic and nonmetastatic thyroid tumors. MiXCR was used by TCRdb to re-call the PCR reads. The sample includes around 30,000 clones, around a quarter of them seen just once. All patients were treatment-naive before thyroid surgery. Sequencing was carried out using blood. The receptor source for this set is a female donor with papillary thyroid cancer or a benign thyroid nodule (not recorded which). Some clones in this sample may be carry-over from other donors' samples.

This clone was counted once. The genes are TRBV11-1 and TRBJ1-1; D is unclear. From germline, CDR1 is SGHAT and CDR2 FQDESV (reference sequence). This CDR3 is 16 amino acids long. Trimming cost V 6 bases and J 1 base, with 18 bases left between them. CDR3: CASRIVTQYRNTEAFF. CDR3 sequence (DNA): TGTGCCAGCAGAATAGTAACCCAGTATAGGAACACTGAAGCTTTCTTT.

Points on this clone: Likely a read error: the CDR3 ends without its conserved phenylalanine or tryptophan. The V call is TRBV10-3, the J call TRBJ1-1, with D hard to call. Germline-derived CDR1 and CDR2 are ENHRY and SYGVKD. The CDR3 has 12 amino acids. The germline V and J ends were trimmed by 7 bases and 1 base, with 7 bases remaining between them. CDR3 sequence reads: CAIKNQNTEAFL. CDR3 bases: TGTGCCATCAAGAATCAGAACACTGAAGCTTTCTTG.

As regards this clone: One end of the junction does not line up with germline, which may come from a read error. This chain uses TRBV12-3 or TRBV12-4 with TRBJ2-3, with D unresolved. The CDR3 extends over 13 amino acids. CDR3 coding DNA: TGTGCCAGCTGCATTAGTGGCCCAGATACGCAGAATTTT. This sequence encodes CASCISGPDTQNF.

By share of the sample, this clone is medium-sized. The identical CDR3 is also encoded by other nucleotide sequences in the sample. This chain connects TRBV27 to TRBJ2-7; 14 nucleotides line up with TRBD2. This CDR3 spans 16 amino acids. CDR1 is MNHEY, CDR2 SMNVEV, per germline (reference sequence). J lost 6 bases, V lost 2 bases, and 6 bases had no gene match. CDR3 coding DNA: TGTGCCAGCAGTTTAGGACTAGCGGGAGGCGTTCGCGAGCAGTACTTC. Protein: CASSLGLAGGVREQYF.

This clone was seen ten or more times. The CDR3 region is CASRRGVGAKNIQYF. CDR3 sequence (DNA): TGTGCCAGCAGGAGGGGAGTCGGGGCCAAAAACATTCAGTACTTC. The chain couples TRBV6-1 to TRBJ2-4; possibly TRBD1 or TRBD2 for D (5 bases each). CDR1 and CDR2 (germline): MNHNS, SASEGT. The V end lost 6 bases, the J end lost 1 base, and 13 bases lay between the germline ends. The CDR3 covers 15 residues.

Sample share makes this clone medium-sized (0.01 to 0.1%). This rearrangement joins TRBV20-1 to TRBJ2-3; no definite D call. The CDR3 is 12 amino acids. CDR1 DFQATT and CDR2 SNEGSKA come from the germline V gene (reference sequence). V lost 1 base and J 2 bases, leaving 4 bases between the germline ends. As DNA, the CDR3 is TGCAGTGCTAGAGCCCCCACAGATACGCAGTATTTT. Its translation is CSARAPTDTQYF.

With respect to this clone: The junction shows a germline mismatch at one end, possibly a read error. The V and J genes are TRBV10-3 and TRBJ2-1; tentatively, D is TRBD1 (6 bases). The CDR3 runs 15 residues. The V gene's germline CDR1 is ENHRY and CDR2 SYGVKD. CDR3 in DNA: TGTGCCATGAGTGAAGTGCCGGGGACATTCAATGAGCAGTTCTTC. Translation gives CAMSEVPGTFNEQFF.

This clone qualifies as medium-sized. The rearrangement uses TRBV11-2 and TRBJ2-7, with D perhaps matching TRBD2 (6 bases). V lost 6 bases and J lost 3, with 12 bases in between. The CDR3 runs 13 residues. CDR1 is SGHAT, CDR2 FQNNGV, per germline. The CDR3 is CASRRDWDYEQYF. The CDR3, as DNA: TGTGCCAGCAGACGGGACTGGGACTACGAGCAGTACTTC.

The chain has TRBV7-6 and TRBJ2-1, with D possibly matching TRBD2 (6 bases). The ends were cut back, 1 base at V and 0 bases at J, with 19 bases in the middle. CDR3 length: 19 amino acids. CDR1 is SGHVS and CDR2 is FNYEAQ in the germline V gene. CDR3 in DNA: TGTGCCAGCAGCTTAGTCACGTCCCATCGGAGGGGCTCCTACAATGAGCAGTTCTTC. Amino acids: CASSLVTSHRRGSYNEQFF.

There are many counts of this clone. The chain couples TRBV28 to TRBJ2-1; D may be TRBD1 (6 bases). Between the trimmed V and J ends, which lost 5 bases and 9 bases, there was a span of 14 bases. The germline CDR1 and CDR2 sequences are MDHEN and SYDVKM. The CDR3 covers 13 residues. The CDR3 DNA follows: TGTGCCAGCAGTCCACTCCAGGGGCTTGAGCAGTTCTTC. As protein: CASSPLQGLEQFF.

This clone is deemed medium-sized (0.01 to 0.1%). This chain links TRBV6-1 with TRBJ2-7, with 8 bases aligning to TRBD1. Per germline, CDR1 MNHNS and CDR2 SASEGT. This CDR3 region has 14 residues. The V segment lost 4 bases and the J segment 6 bases; nucleotides outside the gene matches: 8. CDR3 sequence (DNA): TGTGCCAGCAGTGGTTATGCAGGGGGCCTCGAGCAGTACTTC. It specifies CASSGYAGGLEQYF.

Remarks on this clone: Because the CDR3 is missing its conserved closing phenylalanine or tryptophan, this is likely a read error. The DNA is left out, because the CDR3 cannot be placed on it with certainty; the CDR3 is given as TCRdb lists it. The CDR3 spells CASSSSFGADYELYL. This rearrangement joins TRBV4-1 to TRBJ2-7; the table's D call TRBD1 went unverified against the DNA. The CDR3 totals 15 residues, both ends included. Germline CDR1 reads MGHRA; CDR2 reads YSYEKL.

The rearrangement uses TRBV20-1 and TRBJ2-1; D not resolved. From germline, CDR1 is DFQATT and CDR2 SNEGSKA (reference sequence). V was pared by 0 bases and J by 2 bases, with 11 bases between. CDR3 length: 15 residues. The CDR3 coding sequence is TGCAGTGCTAGAGATCCCAGGTCGGCCTACAATGAGCAGTTCTTC. Its protein is CSARDPRSAYNEQFF.

On this clone: Since the CDR3 does not end with the conserved phenylalanine or tryptophan, this likely comes from a read error. The chain combines TRBV6-2 or TRBV6-3 with TRBJ2-1; TRBD2 aligns across 9 bases. Germline V lookup: CDR1 MNHEY, CDR2 SVGEGT. V dropped 8 bases and J dropped 5; count of bases not matched to a gene: 16. The CDR3 is made up of 17 amino acids. The CDR3 protein is CASRRSSSGNLNNEQFI. The CDR3 DNA sequence: TGTGCCAGCCGGAGGTCGTCTAGCGGGAATCTAAACAATGAGCAGTTCATC.

This clone was detected many times. The rearrangement links TRBV19 to TRBJ2-7; 9 bases line up with TRBD2. With 7 bases clipped from V and 6 bases from J, the junction kept 7 bases outside the gene matches. The CDR3 runs to 13 residues. The germline V gene encodes CDR1 LNHDA and CDR2 SQIVND (reference sequence). CDR3 amino acids: CASTGTSMFEQYF. CDR3 DNA sequence: TGTGCCAGTACCGGGACTAGCATGTTCGAGCAGTACTTC. The full variable domain, completed using reference TRBV19 and TRBJ2-7, is DGGITQSPKYLFRKEGQNVTLSCEQNLNHDAMYWYRQDPGQGLRLIYYSQIVNDFQKGDIAEGYSVSREKKESFPLTVTSAQKNPTAFYLCASTGTSMFEQYFGPGTRLTVT.